This T cell receptor beta chain was documented in a study of quantifying T cell responses using KT2 cells. Study at large: RNA was reverse transcribed with TCR alpha and beta constant-region primers. Estimated efficiency of the T4 ligation step was above 9% under optimum conditions.

This clonotype was observed a few times. Its antigen is currently unknown. KT2, a clone with a known TCR, was spiked into unfractionated PBMC. Each cDNA got a UMI-containing oligo ligated at its 3' end. An equimolar mix of RC1.1 and RC1.2 primed the beta chain across TRBC1 and TRBC2. Separate processing of TCR alpha and beta chains began at the second PCR. TCRdb recomputed calls from the UMI-ligation and nested PCR reads with MiXCR, one row per CDR3 protein. The profile shows some 50,000 distinct CDR3 sequences, around a tenth of them singletons. V was clipped by 4 bases and J by 10 bases, with 16 bases between them. CDR1 is SGHDN and CDR2 is FVKESK in the germline V gene. This CDR3 comprises 14 residues. Study outcomes and limitations: Very high KT2 spike-in numbers caused saturation in KT2 sequence detection.

The TCR originated in a human donor. The J gene is TRBJ1-4, the V gene TRBV14; unclear D gene. Sequencing used PBMCs spiked with cells of the T cell clone KT2. As DNA, the CDR3 is TGTGCCAGCAGCCCTCCCTACCTTGGCGGAAAACTGTTTTTT. Translated: CASSPPYLGGKLFF.